The source of this T cell receptor beta chain is a study of CD8 T cells in Susac syndrome. In germline, CDR1 is SGHNT, CDR2 YYREEE (reference sequence). The V and J ends lost 1 base and 4 bases respectively, with 14 bases between them. CDR3 length: 15 residues. The T cells that were sequenced for TCR beta were CD8+ and CD4+ cells from blood. It was with random hexamers that about 0.45 to 1 ug RNA was reverse transcribed. immunoSEQ multiplex PCR amplified TCR beta CDR3 across 54 Vbeta, 13 Jbeta. Using its own MiXCR run on the immunoSEQ multiplex PCR reads, TCRdb lists one record per CDR3 protein. Of approximately 230,000 distinct CDR3 sequences detected, around 93% appear once; the ten largest clones hold about 0.071%.

The V gene is TRBV5-4, the J gene TRBJ1-2; D not certain. Sequenced input: CD4+ T cells from PBMCs. The TCR comes from a human donor with multiple sclerosis. The CDR3 sequence is CASSLLALGSYGYTF. CDR3 DNA sequence: TGTGCCAGCAGCTTGTTGGCACTGGGTAGCTATGGCTACACCTTC.